This T cell receptor (beta chain) derives from a study of T cell changes during pregnancy in multiple sclerosis. TCRdb's copy holds only in-frame clones and misses some; the assay was immunoSEQ multiplex PCR. Of fewer than 45,000 clones in the sample, about 94% were seen once. This clone turned up a few times. Trimming shortened V by 3 bases and J by 6 bases, and 12 bases separated the two germline ends. Germline V CDR1 and CDR2: MDHEN, SYDVKM. This CDR3 comprises 14 residues. The sequenced sample was CD8+ T cells from peripheral blood mononuclear cells, obtained in the third trimester of pregnancy. The J gene is TRBJ1-3, the V gene TRBV28; D not certain. This sequence originates from a female donor with multiple sclerosis, enrolled in a pregnancy study. The CDR3 loop reads CASSFRRSPNTIYF. The CDR3 nucleotides read TGTGCCAGCAGTTTCAGGAGGAGTCCAAACACCATATATTTT.